One T cell receptor beta chain is described in this entry. Its antigen is as yet unknown. The entry originates in a study of T cell responses to AZD1222 COVID-19 vaccine. Study observations and caveats: Sampled repertoires all dated from after the peak T cell response.

Germline V gene sequence: CDR1 SGHRS, CDR2 YFSETQ. The CDR3 has 15 residues. V trimming: 2 bases; J trimming: 9 bases; junction bases outside the gene matches: 6. The repertoire was sequenced with immunoSEQ multiplex PCR; TCRdb's copy has only in-frame clones and lacks some. The repertoire has 130,000 or so clones, almost 95% of them found once; the top ten carry around 1.7%. Specimen: peripheral blood, collected on day 0 of AZD1222 vaccination. V is TRBV5-1 and J is TRBJ1-6, with 9 bases identical to TRBD1. The TCR comes from an adult in good health. DNA of the CDR3: TGCGCCAGCAGCTTTGGACAGGGGCAAGGTTCACCCCTCCACTTT. This codes for CASSFGQGQGSPLHF.